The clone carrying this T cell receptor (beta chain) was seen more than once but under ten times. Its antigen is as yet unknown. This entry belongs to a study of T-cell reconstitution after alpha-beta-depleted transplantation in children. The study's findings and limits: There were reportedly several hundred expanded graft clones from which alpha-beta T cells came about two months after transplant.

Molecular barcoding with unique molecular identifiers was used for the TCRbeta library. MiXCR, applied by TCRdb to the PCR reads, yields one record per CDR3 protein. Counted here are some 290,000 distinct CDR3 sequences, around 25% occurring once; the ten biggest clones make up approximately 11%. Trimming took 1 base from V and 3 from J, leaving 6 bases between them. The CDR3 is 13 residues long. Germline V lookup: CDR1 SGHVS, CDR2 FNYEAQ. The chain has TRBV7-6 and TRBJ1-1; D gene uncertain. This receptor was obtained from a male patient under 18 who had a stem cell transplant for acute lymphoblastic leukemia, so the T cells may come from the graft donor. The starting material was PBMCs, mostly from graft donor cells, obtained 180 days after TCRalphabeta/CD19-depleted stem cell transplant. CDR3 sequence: CASSLGGHTEAFF. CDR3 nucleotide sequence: TGTGCCAGCAGCTTAGGCGGGCACACTGAAGCTTTCTTT. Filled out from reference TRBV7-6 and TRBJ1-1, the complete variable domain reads GAGVSQSPRYKVTKRGQDVALRCDPISGHVSLYWYRQALGQGPEFLTYFNYEAQQDKSGLPNDRFSAERPEGSISTLTIQRTEQRDSAMYRCASSLGGHTEAFFGQGTRLTVV.